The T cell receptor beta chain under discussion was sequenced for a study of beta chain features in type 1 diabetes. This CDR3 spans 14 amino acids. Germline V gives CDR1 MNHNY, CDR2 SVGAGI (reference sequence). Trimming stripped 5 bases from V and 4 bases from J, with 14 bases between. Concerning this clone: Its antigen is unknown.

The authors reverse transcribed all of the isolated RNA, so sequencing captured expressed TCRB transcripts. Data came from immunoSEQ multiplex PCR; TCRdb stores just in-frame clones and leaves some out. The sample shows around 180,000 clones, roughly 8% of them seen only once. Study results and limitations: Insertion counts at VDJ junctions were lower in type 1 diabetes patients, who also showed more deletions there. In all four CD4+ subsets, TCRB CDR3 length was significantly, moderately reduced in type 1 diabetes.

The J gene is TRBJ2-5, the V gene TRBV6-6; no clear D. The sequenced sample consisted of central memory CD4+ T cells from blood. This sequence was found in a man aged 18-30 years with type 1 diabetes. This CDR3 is CASSPPGPIETQYF. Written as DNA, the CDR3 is TGTGCCAGCAGTCCTCCTGGGCCCATAGAGACCCAGTACTTC.